The clone carrying this T cell receptor (beta chain) was picked up a small number of times. Its antigen is as yet unknown. The V gene's germline CDR1 is SGHRS and CDR2 YFSETQ. The CDR3 is 16 residues long. The ends lost 4 bases at V and 7 bases at J; junction bases unmatched: 12. This sample stems from a study of T cells in Graves' hyperthyroidism and ophthalmopathy. Study-wide points: Blood held most thyroid clonotypes expanded above 0.001 frequency. Ophthalmopathy was told apart from stable hyperthyroidism by a 13 V-J model.

Authors of the study amplified TCR beta CDR3 regions from RNA transcripts. Primed by the HTBI set, a first-round RT-PCR was run on the TCR CDR3. TCRdb reprocessed the multiplex PCR reads with MiXCR, giving one entry per CDR3 protein. The data hold more than 150,000 distinct CDR3 sequences, with about a sixth observed a single time. The source of the PBMCs was 9.5 to 10 ml of fresh peripheral blood. The chain couples TRBV5-1 to TRBJ1-3; TRBD1 agrees at 9 bases. This receptor was identified in a woman aged 50 to 65 with Graves' hyperthyroidism. The specimen sequenced was blood. The CDR3 reads CASSPEGQGRRNTIYF. The CDR3 nucleotides read TGCGCCAGCAGCCCGGAGGGACAGGGACGGCGTAACACCATATATTTT.